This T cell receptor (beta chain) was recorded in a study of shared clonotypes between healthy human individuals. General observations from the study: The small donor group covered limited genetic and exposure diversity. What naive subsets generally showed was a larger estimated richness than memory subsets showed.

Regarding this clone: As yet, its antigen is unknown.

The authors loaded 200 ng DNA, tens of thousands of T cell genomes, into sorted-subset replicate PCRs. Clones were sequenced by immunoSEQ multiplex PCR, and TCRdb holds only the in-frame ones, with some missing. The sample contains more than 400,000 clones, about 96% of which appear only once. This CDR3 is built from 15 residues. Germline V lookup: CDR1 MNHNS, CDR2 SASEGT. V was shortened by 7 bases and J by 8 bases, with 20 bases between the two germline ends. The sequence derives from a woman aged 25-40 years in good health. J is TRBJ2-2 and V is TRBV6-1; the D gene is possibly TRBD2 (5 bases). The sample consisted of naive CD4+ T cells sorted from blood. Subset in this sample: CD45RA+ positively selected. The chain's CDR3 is CASNRMGSTGGELFF. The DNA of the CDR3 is TGTGCCAGCAACCGAATGGGGTCCACGGGGGGGGAGCTGTTTTTT.